This T cell receptor beta chain was captured by sequencing in a study of shared clonotypes between healthy human individuals. Nashville, Tennessee was home to all donors, each a Caucasian adult. The CDR3 has 16 residues. Trimming took 1 base from V and 0 from J, leaving 10 bases between them. Germline CDR1 is SEHNR and CDR2 is FQNEAQ (reference sequence). Assay: immunoSEQ multiplex PCR; the TCRdb copy retains only in-frame clones and omits some. The table has roughly 500,000 clones, roughly 95% seen once. Sample: naive CD4+ T cells sorted from blood. Subset described: CD45RA+ positively selected. The chain employs TRBV7-9 and TRBJ2-1; D ambiguous. The receptor comes from a woman under 40 in good health. Here the CDR3 reads CASSLETHSSYNEQFF. Written as DNA, the CDR3 is TGTGCCAGCAGCTTAGAAACCCACAGCTCCTACAATGAGCAGTTCTTC.